A selection of T cell receptor beta chains follows, all from one sample in a study of blood T cell repertoires in COVID-19. Sequencing used immunoSEQ multiplex PCR; TCRdb keeps in-frame clones, though not all of them. The data show about 28,000 clones, nearly 85% seen once. Sequencing was carried out using peripheral blood. Receptor source: a man aged 65-85 years with active COVID-19. Both conserved end residues are part of each CDR3. The D gene is left open where the match is weak. Rows may omit the clone size; those that give it use once, few, many or a size class.

TRBV6-1	TRBJ1-4	NA	NA	16	CASSESSQGNNEKLFF	TGTGCCAGCAGTGAATCCTCACAGGGAAATAATGAAAAACTGTTTTTT
TRBV27	TRBJ2-5	NA	TRBD2	15	CASSLLAGVGETQYF	TGTGCCAGCAGTTTACTTGCGGGGGTAGGAGAGACCCAGTACTTC
TRBV7-2	TRBJ2-5	few	NA	14	CASSSRAKEETQYF	TGTGCCAGCAGCTCGCGAGCCAAAGAAGAGACCCAGTACTTC
TRBV14	TRBJ2-2	NA	TRBD1	18	CASSQNLAQGALTGELFF	TGTGCCAGCAGCCAGAACCTCGCGCAGGGGGCGCTGACCGGGGAGCTGTTTTTT
TRBV24-1	TRBJ1-2	NA	NA	13	CATSVGRNYGYTF	TGTGCCACCAGTGTAGGCAGGAACTATGGCTACACCTTC
TRBV20-1	TRBJ1-5	NA	TRBD1	13	CSASGRGREAQHF	TGCAGTGCTAGTGGCAGGGGGCGTGAGGCCCAGCATTTT
TRBV30	TRBJ2-1	NA	TRBD1	13	CAWSLGQGGEQFF	TGTGCCTGGAGTCTAGGACAGGGCGGTGAGCAGTTCTTC
TRBV19	TRBJ2-7	NA	TRBD1	15	CASSIPRDRGYEQYF	TGTGCCAGTAGTATTCCCCGGGACAGGGGTTACGAGCAGTACTTC
TRBV7-9	TRBJ2-7	NA	TRBD2	14	CASSRGLGTGEQYF	TGTGCCAGCAGCCGTGGACTAGGGACGGGCGAGCAGTACTTC
TRBV6-1	TRBJ1-2	NA	TRBD1	15	CASSESWGQGGGYTF	TGTGCCAGCAGTGAAAGCTGGGGACAGGGTGGTGGCTACACCTTC
TRBV7-7	TRBJ2-7	NA	TRBD2	15	CASSLATSGEYEQYF	TGTGCCAGCAGCTTAGCGACTAGCGGTGAATACGAGCAGTACTTC
TRBV9	TRBJ1-2	NA	NA	15	CASSVDTQGRSGYTF	TGTGCCAGCAGCGTAGATACCCAGGGGAGATCTGGCTACACCTTC
TRBV7-9	TRBJ1-4	NA	NA	15	CASSLERGLKEKLFF	TGTGCCAGCAGCTTAGAGCGAGGGCTGAAAGAAAAACTGTTTTTT
TRBV2	TRBJ2-5	NA	NA	13	CASSKKLQETQYF	TGTGCCAGCAGTAAGAAACTCCAAGAGACCCAGTACTTC
TRBV5-8	TRBJ1-6	NA	TRBD1	11	CASSLEQGSHF	TGTGCCAGCAGCTTGGAACAGGGGAGCCACTTT
TRBV12-3/TRBV12-4	TRBJ2-4	NA	TRBD2	13	CASAGGAKNIQYF	TGTGCCAGTGCGGGGGGGGCCAAAAACATTCAGTACTTC
TRBV6-2/TRBV6-3	TRBJ2-1	NA	TRBD2	18	CASSPALAREAGVLEQFF	TGTGCCAGCAGTCCCGCCCTAGCCAGGGAAGCGGGGGTTCTCGAGCAGTTCTTC
TRBV20-1	TRBJ1-6	NA	TRBD1	14	CSASGGQGFSPLHF	TGCAGTGCTAGTGGGGGACAGGGGTTTTCACCCCTCCACTTT
TRBV30	TRBJ2-3	NA	NA	13	CAWSRGSADTQYF	TGTGCCTGGAGTCGAGGGAGCGCAGATACGCAGTATTTT
TRBV28	TRBJ2-1	NA	TRBD1	15	CASRDAGTGRNEQFF	TGTGCCAGCAGAGATGCCGGGACAGGGCGCAATGAGCAGTTCTTC
TRBV23-1	TRBJ1-6	NA	NA	18	CASSQGPRVEGDYSPLHF	TGCGCCAGCAGTCAAGGGCCCCGGGTTGAGGGGGACTACTCACCCCTCCACTTT
TRBV5-1	TRBJ2-2	NA	TRBD2	16	CASSPRLAGNTGELFF	TGCGCCAGCAGCCCACGACTAGCGGGGAATACCGGGGAGCTGTTTTTT
TRBV30	TRBJ2-7	once	TRBD1	15	CAWRSTGGRIHEQYF	TGTGCCTGGAGGAGTACAGGGGGCCGCATCCACGAGCAGTACTTC
TRBV6-5	TRBJ2-7	NA	NA	15	CASSYSGSGAYEQYF	TGTGCCAGCAGTTACTCTGGTTCAGGGGCCTACGAGCAGTACTTC
TRBV5-4	TRBJ1-1	NA	TRBD1	12	CASSGQDTEAFF	TGTGCCAGCAGCGGACAGGACACTGAAGCTTTCTTT
TRBV28	TRBJ1-6	NA	NA	16	CASSLSPQGLGSPLHF	TGTGCCAGCAGTTTGTCCCCTCAGGGGCTTGGGTCACCCCTCCACTTT
TRBV5-4	TRBJ1-3	few	TRBD1	15	CASSSGQGEGNTIYF	TGTGCCAGCAGCTCGGGACAGGGAGAGGGAAACACCATATATTTT
TRBV28	TRBJ2-3	NA	TRBD1	17	CASFSPGQGVRTDTQYF	TGTGCCAGCTTTTCACCCGGACAGGGAGTGAGGACAGATACGCAGTATTTT
TRBV6-1	TRBJ1-5	NA	TRBD1	18	CASSGGQGLGYSNQPQHF	TGTGCCAGCAGTGGAGGACAGGGTCTGGGTTATAGCAATCAGCCCCAGCATTTT
TRBV28	TRBJ1-2	many	NA	15	CASTPAGTRGGGYTF	TGTGCCAGCACCCCCGCCGGGACACGGGGGGGAGGCTACACCTTC
TRBV18	TRBJ2-1	NA	TRBD2	16	CASSRSSGGAGNEQFF	TGTGCCAGCTCACGTTCAAGCGGGGGGGCCGGGAATGAGCAGTTCTTC
TRBV19	TRBJ2-6	NA	NA	16	CASSIPTGSGANVLTF	TGTGCCAGTAGTATACCCACAGGGTCTGGGGCCAACGTCCTGACTTTC
TRBV19	TRBJ2-7	few	TRBD2	14	CASSTPGGRHEQYF	TGTGCCAGTAGTACTCCGGGGGGGAGGCACGAGCAGTACTTC
TRBV5-1	TRBJ2-1	NA	TRBD2	16	CASSVGTSGGYNEQFF	TGCGCCAGCAGCGTCGGGACTAGCGGGGGTTACAATGAGCAGTTCTTC
TRBV6-6	TRBJ1-5	few	NA	15	CASSYSGGGNQPQHF	TGTGCCAGCAGTTATTCCGGAGGGGGCAATCAGCCCCAGCATTTT
TRBV2	TRBJ2-3	NA	TRBD2	16	CASNPRGTSGAGTQYF	TGTGCCAGCAACCCTAGGGGAACTAGCGGGGCAGGTACGCAGTATTTT